Following are 8 T cell receptor beta chains from one sample sequenced in a study of radiotherapy plus CTLA-4 blockade in lung cancer. Profiling relied on immunoSEQ multiplex PCR, and the TCRdb table lists in-frame clones only, not all of them. The sample yields around 65,000 clones, roughly 80% seen once. The input for sequencing was peripheral blood, taken from a patient treated with radiotherapy plus ipilimumab. The receptors were sampled from a human donor with non-small cell lung cancer who had a complete response to radiotherapy plus ipilimumab.

The rearrangement links TRBV6-9 to TRBJ1-4, with D possibly matching TRBD1 (5 bases). V was clipped by 9 bases and J by 7 bases, with 12 bases between them. The CDR3 loop spans 12 amino acids. Germline-derived CDR1 and CDR2 are MNHGY and SVAAGI. CDR3 amino acids: CARRQKIEKLFF. The CDR3, as DNA: TGTGCCAGGAGACAGAAAATTGAAAAACTGTTTTTT.

The chain links TRBV30 to TRBJ1-2; 8 nucleotides agree with TRBD1. J lost 1 base, V lost 2 bases, and 9 bases had no gene match. Germline lookup yields CDR1 GTSNPN and CDR2 SVGIG (reference sequence). The CDR3 is 16 residues long. For the CDR3, the DNA is TGTGCCTGGAGTACCAGGGGGCCGTACGTTAACTATGGCTACACCTTC. Its translation: CAWSTRGPYVNYGYTF.

The genes are TRBV11-3 and TRBJ2-4; D possibly matches TRBD1 or TRBD2 (6 bases each). The CDR3 contains 14 residues. Germline CDR1 reads SGHNT; CDR2 reads YENEEA. V was trimmed by 2 bases and J by 9 bases, leaving 14 bases between them. CDR3 sequence (DNA): TGTGCCAGCAGCTTATTCTTAGGAGGGGGCATTCAGTACTTC. Translation: CASSLFLGGGIQYF.

The chain carries TRBV15 and TRBJ2-1, with 10 bases aligning to TRBD1. There are 16 residues in the CDR3. The germline V gene has CDR1 LNHNV and CDR2 YYDKDF (reference sequence). The junction had 4 bases not matched to a gene; V was cut back by 1 base and J by 4 bases. CDR3 amino acids: CATSRARDRGYNEQFF. CDR3 DNA: TGTGCCACCAGCAGAGCCCGGGACAGGGGATACAATGAGCAGTTCTTC.

This chain uses TRBV15 with TRBJ2-5; 8 nucleotides agree with TRBD2. V shed 3 bases and J 5 bases; nucleotides not matched to a gene: 8. The CDR3 is 15 residues long. Germline lookup yields CDR1 LNHNV and CDR2 YYDKDF (reference sequence). The CDR3 sequence: CATSSGTSQHETQYF. The DNA of the CDR3 is TGTGCCACCAGCAGTGGGACTAGTCAGCATGAGACCCAGTACTTC.

The chain carries TRBV19 and TRBJ1-5; D ambiguous. The V gene lost 7 bases and the J gene lost 9 bases, with 13 bases spanning the gap. Germline V gene lookup returns CDR1 LNHDA and CDR2 SQIVND (reference sequence). CDR3 length: 12 amino acids. The CDR3 nucleotides read TGTGCCAGTAATTCTGGGTTAGGGCCCCAGCATTTT. Translation: CASNSGLGPQHF.

The CDR3 loop is CASSPTTGVNGELFF. Here the CDR3 DNA reads TGCGCCAGCAGCCCCACCACAGGGGTTAACGGGGAGCTGTTTTTT. The chain links TRBV5-1 to TRBJ2-2, with 7 positions matching TRBD1. The CDR3 spans 15 residues. In germline, CDR1 is SGHRS, CDR2 YFSETQ. V dropped 4 bases and J dropped 7; count of bases not matched to a gene: 10.

This clone was picked up a small number of times. This chain links TRBV4-3 with TRBJ2-2, with D unclear. The CDR3 totals 16 residues. The germline CDR1 and CDR2 sequences are LGHNA and YSLEER. Trimming removed 0 bases at V and 0 bases at J, with 8 bases between. CDR3 sequence: CASSQDLGSNTGELFF. CDR3 coding DNA: TGCGCCAGCAGCCAAGATCTCGGGTCGAACACCGGGGAGCTGTTTTTT.